What follows are 5 T cell receptor beta chains derived from one specimen sequenced in a study of early T cells in non-severe SARS-CoV-2 infection. TCRdb redid the calling of the 5' RACE reads with MiXCR, one entry per CDR3 protein. The data show more than 20,000 distinct CDR3 sequences, 4% to 5% seen once. Sequenced material: whole blood. These receptors originate from an adult who was a healthcare worker with PCR-confirmed SARS-CoV-2 infection or an uninfected control (not recorded which).

The rearrangement uses TRBV7-7 and TRBJ2-5, with 9 nucleotides matching TRBD2. V was pared by 5 bases and J by 1 base, with 5 bases of the junction left unmatched. Germline loops: CDR1 SSHAT, CDR2 FNYEAQ (reference sequence). The CDR3 is 15 amino acids. CDR3: CASSETSGPQETQYF. Here the CDR3 DNA reads TGTGCCAGCAGCGAAACTAGCGGGCCCCAAGAGACCCAGTACTTC.

The sample holds many counts of this clonotype. The V and J genes are TRBV10-3 and TRBJ1-1; D unresolved. Germline V gives CDR1 ENHRY, CDR2 SYGVKD. Trimming stripped 2 bases from V and 5 bases from J, with 12 bases between. There are 14 residues in the CDR3. The CDR3 DNA reads TGTGCCATCAGTGAGAGGGAAGGGAGGACTGAAGCTTTCTTT. Translating gives CAISEREGRTEAFF.

The table lists this clonotype with many counts. The chain carries TRBV19 and TRBJ1-4; D uncertain. Trimming took off 1 base at V and 6 bases at J, with 9 bases between the two ends. The germline V gene encodes CDR1 LNHDA and CDR2 SQIVND (reference sequence). This CDR3 has 14 amino acids. The CDR3 DNA is TGTGCCAGTAGTATAGCGGGCAGTTATGAAAAACTGTTTTTT. It translates to CASSIAGSYEKLFF.

J is TRBJ2-2 and V is TRBV7-3, with 7 positions matching TRBD1. Losses at the gene ends were 9 bases for V and 5 bases for J; bases not matched to a gene: 9. In germline, CDR1 is SGHTA, CDR2 FQGTGA. CDR3 length: 14 amino acids. Written as DNA, the CDR3 is TGTGCCAGTTACCGGGACAGTACAACCGGGGAGCTGTTTTTT. It is translated as CASYRDSTTGELFF.

V and J are TRBV7-9 and TRBJ2-5, with 10 positions matching TRBD2. The junction had 9 bases not matched to a gene; V was cut back by 1 base and J by 4 bases. The length of the CDR3 is 17 residues. Per the germline V gene, CDR1 is SEHNR and CDR2 is FQNEAQ (reference sequence). The CDR3 coding sequence is TGTGCCAGCAGCTTAGGCTTGTCTAGCGGGAGAGGAGAGACCCAGTACTTC. Its protein is CASSLGLSSGRGETQYF.